Listed below are T cell receptor beta chains from one sample, sequenced in a study of shared clonotypes between healthy human individuals. Produced via immunoSEQ multiplex PCR; TCRdb's table is partial and in-frame only. The repertoire holds 1,400,000 or so clones, with 98% as singletons. Material for sequencing was naive CD4+ T cells sorted from blood. The receptors come from a man aged 30 to 39 in good health. CDR3s include the opening cysteine and the closing phenylalanine or tryptophan. Fields, in order: J gene, clone size, V gene, D gene, CDR3 protein, CDR3 DNA. D genes are given only for firm matches. Size values are once, few and many counts, or a class for expanded clones, and some rows have none.

j_gene: TRBJ2-5; abundance: -; v_gene: TRBV18; d_gene: -; CDR3aa: CASHHALGAGETQYF; CDR3nt: TGTGCCAGCCACCACGCCCTGGGGGCTGGTGAGACCCAGTACTTC
j_gene: TRBJ2-5; abundance: -; v_gene: TRBV7-7; d_gene: -; CDR3aa: CASSIGGGMRETQYF; CDR3nt: TGTGCTAGCAGCATAGGGGGCGGGATGAGAGAGACCCAGTACTTC
j_gene: TRBJ2-6; abundance: -; v_gene: TRBV7-9; d_gene: -; CDR3aa: CASRNREDGSGANVLTF; CDR3nt: TGTGCCAGCAGAAACAGGGAAGACGGCTCTGGGGCCAACGTCCTGACTTTC
j_gene: TRBJ1-4; abundance: -; v_gene: TRBV29-1; d_gene: TRBD1; CDR3aa: CSVGGPRDSDEKLFF; CDR3nt: TGCAGCGTTGGGGGACCCCGGGACAGCGATGAAAAACTGTTTTTT
j_gene: TRBJ2-7; abundance: once; v_gene: TRBV19; d_gene: -; CDR3aa: CASSIDGGAYEQYF; CDR3nt: TGTGCCAGTAGTATAGACGGCGGAGCCTACGAGCAGTACTTC
j_gene: TRBJ1-4; abundance: -; v_gene: TRBV6-1; d_gene: -; CDR3aa: CASSGHEKLFF; CDR3nt: TGTGCCAGCTCCGGCCACGAAAAACTGTTTTTT
j_gene: TRBJ2-7; abundance: -; v_gene: TRBV19; d_gene: -; CDR3aa: CASSLPAALALSPTYEQYF; CDR3nt: TGTGCCAGTAGCCTGCCCGCAGCCCTCGCCCTGTCCCCAACCTACGAGCAGTACTTC
j_gene: TRBJ1-1; abundance: -; v_gene: TRBV18; d_gene: -; CDR3aa: CASSATFSNTEAFF; CDR3nt: TGTGCCAGCTCTGCGACATTCTCAAACACTGAAGCTTTCTTT
j_gene: TRBJ2-3; abundance: -; v_gene: TRBV29-1; d_gene: TRBD2; CDR3aa: CSAAGLVGYTQYF; CDR3nt: TGCAGCGCCGCGGGACTAGTCGGGTATACGCAGTATTTT
j_gene: TRBJ1-2; abundance: -; v_gene: TRBV29-1; d_gene: -; CDR3aa: CSVLSPGDYGYTF; CDR3nt: TGCAGCGTTCTTTCCCCGGGGGATTATGGCTACACCTTC
j_gene: TRBJ2-1; abundance: once; v_gene: TRBV20-1; d_gene: -; CDR3aa: CSATALAEQFF; CDR3nt: TGCAGTGCTACCGCACTGGCTGAGCAGTTCTTC
j_gene: TRBJ2-1; abundance: once; v_gene: TRBV28; d_gene: -; CDR3aa: CASSFSQGHNEQFF; CDR3nt: TGTGCCAGCAGTTTTTCACAGGGCCACAATGAGCAGTTCTTC
j_gene: TRBJ2-6; abundance: once; v_gene: TRBV27; d_gene: -; CDR3aa: CASRPLGHSGANVLTF; CDR3nt: TGTGCCAGCAGGCCACTGGGGCACTCTGGGGCCAACGTCCTGACTTTC
j_gene: TRBJ2-1; abundance: -; v_gene: TRBV10-2; d_gene: -; CDR3aa: CASSEMVGNYNEQFF; CDR3nt: TGCGCCAGCAGTGAGATGGTTGGTAACTACAATGAGCAGTTCTTC
j_gene: TRBJ1-1; abundance: once; v_gene: TRBV5-1; d_gene: TRBD1; CDR3aa: CASIRGPGNTEAFF; CDR3nt: TGCGCCAGCATAAGGGGGCCGGGGAACACTGAAGCTTTCTTT